This is a list of T cell receptor beta chains from one sample in a study. Via MiXCR, TCRdb re-called the RT-PCR reads, giving one row per CDR3 protein. The sample lists around 700,000 distinct CDR3 sequences, 13% to 15% occurring once. The sample comprised memory CD4+ T cells from blood. These receptor sequences come from a female donor in good health, serving as a healthy control. Each CDR3 is given with its conserved first and last residue. A D gene is named only where the DNA matches it firmly. Clone size is stated in some rows and not others, as once, few, many or a class when expanded.

TRBV12-3/TRBV12-4,TRBD1,TRBJ2-7,.,TGTGCCAGCAGTTCCGACAGGACAGGGCCTAATTCCTACGAGCAGTACTTC,CASSSDRTGPNSYEQYF
TRBV7-3,.,TRBJ1-6,.,TGTGCCAGCAGCCACGGAGAGAATTCACCCCTCCACTTT,CASSHGENSPLHF
TRBV29-1,.,TRBJ2-3,many,TGCAGCGTTGACGAGATAGCGGAACACAGCACAGATACGCAGTATTTT,CSVDEIAEHSTDTQYF
TRBV6-1,.,TRBJ2-2,many,TGTGCCAGCACCGCCCGACATCGGACCGGGGAGCTGTTTTTT,CASTARHRTGELFF
TRBV6-5,.,TRBJ2-7,.,TGTGCCAGCAGTCTTGGACAGAAAATAGACTCCTACGAGCAGTACTTC,CASSLGQKIDSYEQYF
TRBV6-1,.,TRBJ2-3,few,TGTGCCAGCAGGCCGGGATCTTTCACAGATACGCAGTATTTT,CASRPGSFTDTQYF
TRBV5-1,.,TRBJ2-3,many,TGCGCCAGCAGCTTCGACAGCAGCACAGATACGCAGTATTTT,CASSFDSSTDTQYF
TRBV5-1,.,TRBJ1-1,many,TGCGCCAGCAGCTTGGTCTTGGGTCGGGACAACTCTGAAGCTTTCTTT,CASSLVLGRDNSEAFF
TRBV29-1,.,TRBJ2-7,.,TGCAGCGTTGATTCCAAGGGGTCGCGGCAGTACTTC,CSVDSKGSRQYF
TRBV7-9,.,TRBJ1-1,few,TGTGCCAGCAGCTTAGAAGGGGCGGCACCAGAAGCTTTCTTT,CASSLEGAAPEAFF
TRBV5-1,.,TRBJ1-1,.,TGCGCCAGCAGCTCCTTCTTAGGACGGGGGAACACTGAAGCTTTCTTT,CASSSFLGRGNTEAFF
TRBV7-2,.,TRBJ1-5,many,TGTGCCAGCAGCTTTGGGGGTATTAGCAATCAGCCCCAGCATTTT,CASSFGGISNQPQHF
TRBV30,TRBD1,TRBJ2-5,.,TGTGCCTGGAGTCTTCAGACAGGGTCTGGGGAGACCCAGTACTTC,CAWSLQTGSGETQYF
TRBV20-1,.,TRBJ2-2,.,TGCAGTGCTACCCGACACTCGAACACCGGGGAGCTGTTTTTT,CSATRHSNTGELFF
TRBV7-2,.,TRBJ2-7,.,TGTGCCAGCAGCCGGAACTACGAAAGCGCCTACGAGCAGTACTTC,CASSRNYESAYEQYF
TRBV6-2/TRBV6-3,.,TRBJ2-4,.,TGTGCCAGCAGTTACTCGACCGGGGCTCAGTACTTC,CASSYSTGAQYF